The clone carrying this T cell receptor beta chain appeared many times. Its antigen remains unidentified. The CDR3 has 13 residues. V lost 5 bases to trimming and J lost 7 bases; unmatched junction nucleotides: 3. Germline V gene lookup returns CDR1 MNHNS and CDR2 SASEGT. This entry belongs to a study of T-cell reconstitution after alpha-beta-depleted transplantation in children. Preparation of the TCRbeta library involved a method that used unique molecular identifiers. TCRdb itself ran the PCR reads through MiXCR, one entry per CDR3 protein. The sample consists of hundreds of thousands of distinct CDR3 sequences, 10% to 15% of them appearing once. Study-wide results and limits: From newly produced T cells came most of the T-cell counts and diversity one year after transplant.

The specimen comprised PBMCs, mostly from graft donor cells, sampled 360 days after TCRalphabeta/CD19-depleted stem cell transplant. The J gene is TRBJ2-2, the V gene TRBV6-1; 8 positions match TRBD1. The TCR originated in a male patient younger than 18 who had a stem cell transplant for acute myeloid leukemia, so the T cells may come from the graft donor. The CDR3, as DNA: TGTGCCAGCAGTCAGGGGGCGGGCGGGGAGCTGTTTTTT. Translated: CASSQGAGGELFF.